The rows below give T cell receptor beta chains drawn from one sample of a study of blood T cell repertoires in COVID-19. Assay: immunoSEQ multiplex PCR; the TCRdb copy retains only in-frame clones and omits some. The sample includes approximately 250,000 clones, roughly 89% of them seen just once. Sample: peripheral blood. These receptors came from a man under 40 who had recovered from COVID-19. CDR3s include the opening cysteine and the closing phenylalanine or tryptophan. D genes are given only for firm matches. Only part of the rows carry a size: once, few, many, or a class if the clone is expanded.

J: TRBJ2-7
size: .
D: TRBD1
V: TRBV6-5
DNA: TGTGCCAGCAGTTACGGGACAGGGGTTTCCTACGAGCAGTACTTC
CDR3: CASSYGTGVSYEQYF

J: TRBJ1-1
size: once
D: .
V: TRBV6-5
DNA: TGTGCCAGCAGTCCCTCAGGGATCTACACTGAAGCTTTCTTT
CDR3: CASSPSGIYTEAFF

J: TRBJ2-7
size: .
D: TRBD1
V: TRBV27
DNA: TGTGCCAGCAGTCGGACAGGGGTCCCCTACGAGCAGTACTTC
CDR3: CASSRTGVPYEQYF

J: TRBJ1-2
size: .
D: TRBD1
V: TRBV5-8
DNA: TGTGCCAGCAGCCCCCAGGGACAGGGGGGGGGCTATGGCTACACCTTC
CDR3: CASSPQGQGGGYGYTF

J: TRBJ1-1
size: .
D: TRBD1
V: TRBV5-1
DNA: TGCGCCAGCAGCCTTACCTTTGGACAGGGTAGTGAAGCTTTCTTT
CDR3: CASSLTFGQGSEAFF

J: TRBJ1-2
size: .
D: TRBD1
V: TRBV24-1
DNA: TGTGCCACCAGTGATCTGGGACAGGGAGGTGGCTACACCTTC
CDR3: CATSDLGQGGGYTF

J: TRBJ2-7
size: .
D: .
V: TRBV5-6
DNA: TGTGCCAGCAGCAGGGGACTGAGCTCCTACGAGCAGTACTTC
CDR3: CASSRGLSSYEQYF

J: TRBJ2-1
size: .
D: .
V: TRBV4-2
DNA: TGTGCCAGCAGCCAGCGGGGAAGCTCCTACAATGAGCAGTTCTTC
CDR3: CASSQRGSSYNEQFF

J: TRBJ2-5
size: .
D: TRBD1
V: TRBV6-5
DNA: TGTGCCAGCAGACGGACAGGGGCGCAAGAGACCCAGTACTTC
CDR3: CASRRTGAQETQYF

J: TRBJ1-2
size: .
D: .
V: TRBV29-1
DNA: TGCAGCGTTGCAGGAGGCTATGGCTACACCTTC
CDR3: CSVAGGYGYTF

J: TRBJ2-1
size: .
D: TRBD2
V: TRBV13
DNA: TGTGCCAGCAGCTCGTTGACTAGCGGGGGGGCAGACAATGAGCAGTTCTTC
CDR3: CASSSLTSGGADNEQFF

J: TRBJ1-3
size: .
D: .
V: TRBV6-1
DNA: TGTGCCAGCAGTGAAAACTTAGGAGGGAGAAACACCATATATTTT
CDR3: CASSENLGGRNTIYF

J: TRBJ1-2
size: .
D: TRBD1
V: TRBV7-9
DNA: TGTGCCAGCAGCATCAACAGGGGAGATGGCTACACCTTC
CDR3: CASSINRGDGYTF

J: TRBJ2-5
size: .
D: TRBD2
V: TRBV7-6
DNA: TGTGCCAGCAGCCTGTATAGACTAGCGGGGGTTGAGACCCAGTACTTC
CDR3: CASSLYRLAGVETQYF

J: TRBJ2-3
size: .
D: TRBD2
V: TRBV5-4
DNA: TGTGCCGGAAGGCGGGGGGGCATCACAGATACGCAGTATTTT
CDR3: CAGRRGGITDTQYF

J: TRBJ1-5
size: .
D: .
V: TRBV19
DNA: TGTGCCAGCCGGGACTCCGGGGCATATCAGCCCCAGCATTTT
CDR3: CASRDSGAYQPQHF

J: TRBJ1-3
size: few
D: TRBD1
V: TRBV7-2
DNA: TGTGCCAGCAGCTTACAGGGGGTAGGCACCATATATTTT
CDR3: CASSLQGVGTIYF

J: TRBJ1-1
size: .
D: .
V: TRBV27
DNA: TGTGCCAGCAGTTTAACCGCCCTTACACTCCTAAAATCCCGGGAGCAGAAAGCTTTCTTT
CDR3: CASSLTALTLLKSREQKAFF

J: TRBJ1-6
size: .
D: .
V: TRBV6-5
DNA: TGTGCCAGCAGGCAGGGTTACCATTCACCCCTCCACTTT
CDR3: CASRQGYHSPLHF

J: TRBJ2-5
size: .
D: .
V: TRBV5-1
DNA: TGCGCCAGCCGCCCGTTGGAGCAAGAGACCCAGTACTTC
CDR3: CASRPLEQETQYF

J: TRBJ2-2
size: .
D: .
V: TRBV9
DNA: TGTGCCAGCAGCGTAGTCGAAAGGGGGACCGGGGAGCTGTTTTTT
CDR3: CASSVVERGTGELFF

J: TRBJ1-1
size: .
D: .
V: TRBV18
DNA: TGTGCCAGCTCACCAGCGGAAAGGGGGAACACTGAAGCTTTCTTT
CDR3: CASSPAERGNTEAFF

J: TRBJ1-6
size: few
D: .
V: TRBV4-2
DNA: TGTGCCAGCAGCCAAGTCCTCGGGTCGGGTGATTCACCCCTCCACTTT
CDR3: CASSQVLGSGDSPLHF

J: TRBJ1-6
size: .
D: .
V: TRBV6-5
DNA: TGTGCCTGCGGAGGCAGACCTTCTAATTCACCCCTCCACTTT
CDR3: CACGGRPSNSPLHF

J: TRBJ2-2
size: once
D: TRBD2
V: TRBV7-8
DNA: TGTGCCAGCAGCTTAATGGGTCGGCCTAGCGGGACCGGGGAGCTGTTTTTT
CDR3: CASSLMGRPSGTGELFF

J: TRBJ2-7
size: .
D: TRBD1
V: TRBV7-9
DNA: TGTGCCAGCAGCTCCAGATCTGGACAGGGCTACGAGCAGTACTTC
CDR3: CASSSRSGQGYEQYF

J: TRBJ1-2
size: few
D: .
V: TRBV5-6
DNA: TGTGCCAGCAGCTTGGGACAGCACTATGGCTACACCTTC
CDR3: CASSLGQHYGYTF

J: TRBJ2-2
size: .
D: .
V: TRBV12-5
DNA: TGTGCTAGTGCCGTGTGGCAGGGCGGAAACACCGGGGAGCTGTTTTTT
CDR3: CASAVWQGGNTGELFF

J: TRBJ2-7
size: .
D: TRBD1
V: TRBV5-1
DNA: TGCGCCAGCAGCTTGGGACAGGGCGCCTACGAGCAGTACTTC
CDR3: CASSLGQGAYEQYF